The clone carrying this TCR beta chain was counted a few times. Its target is not known. These data are taken from a study of glioma-infiltrating T cells. General study findings and limits: Very few CDR3 sequences were shared between tissue and blood. Above-expected tissue-blood divergence occurred in all gliomas, most in low-grade ones.

TCR alpha and beta CDR3 regions were amplified from RNA using iRepertoire nested multiplex PCR. One-step reverse transcription and amplification started from approximately 100-400 ng of tissue mRNA or PBMC total RNA. In TCRdb, the multiplex PCR reads were re-called with MiXCR into one record per CDR3 protein. Of about 140,000 distinct CDR3 sequences in the sample, approximately 40% were seen once. This CDR3 spans 13 amino acids. CDR1 DFQATT and CDR2 SNEGSKA come from the germline V gene (reference sequence). V was pared by 3 bases and J by 5 bases, with 4 bases of the junction left unmatched. The sample comprised glioma tissue, nonneoplastic brain tissue, or PBMCs (not recorded which). The chain employs TRBV20-1 and TRBJ1-5, with TRBD1 identical over 7 bases. The TCR comes from a human donor with low-grade glioma or glioblastoma, undergoing nonglioma brain surgery, or in good health (not recorded which). This CDR3 reads CSARDGQDQPQHF. As DNA, the CDR3 is TGCAGTGCTAGGGACGGACAGGATCAGCCCCAGCATTTT.